The clone carrying this T cell receptor (beta chain) was seen more than once but under ten times. Its antigen is currently unknown. The sample originates from a study of CD8 T cells in ankylosing spondylitis. Study-level points and caveats: About 8 highly homologous variants made up a TCR beta motif, and this motif appeared characteristic of ankylosing spondylitis blood. As reported, disease-linked clones showed significant enrichment in matched ankylosing spondylitis synovial fluid.

V dropped 3 bases and J dropped 0; count of bases not matched to a gene: 6. The germline gives CDR1 SGHRS, CDR2 YFSETQ. The CDR3 covers 17 residues. TCR beta libraries were made by quantitative 5'-RACE with molecular barcodes. TCRdb ran MiXCR on the 5' RACE reads and lists one entry per CDR3 protein. The table lists fewer than 500,000 distinct CDR3 sequences, roughly 25% of them singletons. The sample comprised blood, either unsorted or a sorted T cell fraction (not recorded which). This receptor was identified in a male donor with ankylosing spondylitis. The genes are TRBV5-1 and TRBJ2-2; 9 bases line up with TRBD2. The CDR3 is CASSSTGLAPNTGELFF. The CDR3 DNA reads as TGCGCCAGCAGCTCCACCGGACTAGCGCCGAACACCGGGGAGCTGTTTTTT.